This entry lists 20 T cell receptor beta chains sequenced from one sample in a study of T cells expressing NK-cell markers. One entry per CDR3 protein, without DNA, is what TCRdb gives after re-calling the 5' RACE reads. This sample's clone table lists around 260,000 distinct CDR3 sequences. The sequenced sample consisted of blood T cells: a sorted CD56 or NKG2C T cell subset, CD4+ or CD8+ T cells, or bulk PBMC T cells (not recorded which). The receptors come from a woman aged 18-70 years in good health.

The chain joins TRBV30 to TRBJ2-1; TCRdb proposes TRBD2, but this gene call is untestable without DNA. This CDR3 region has 15 residues. CDR1 and CDR2 from the germline V gene are GTSNPN and SVGIG (reference sequence). The CDR3 reads CAWSVFSGSDNEQFF.

The V call is TRBV12-3 or TRBV12-4, the J call TRBJ2-3; TCRdb selects TRBD1, and the lack of DNA leaves this call unchecked. This CDR3 spans 15 amino acids. The CDR3 spells CASSPRGAIADTQYF.

This chain connects TRBV20-1 to TRBJ1-6; the D call from TCRdb, TRBD1, cannot be confirmed without DNA. CDR3 size: 16 residues. The germline V gene has CDR1 DFQATT and CDR2 SNEGSKA (reference sequence). CDR3 protein: CSASSMGLGNNSPLHF.

V usage is TRBV4-3 and J usage is TRBJ1-2. Germline-derived CDR1 and CDR2 are LGHNA and YSLEER. The CDR3 is made up of 13 amino acids. CDR3 in amino acids: CASSQEVPYGYTF.

V and J are TRBV4-3 and TRBJ1-1; the TCRdb D gene call, TRBD1, has no DNA to confirm it. This CDR3 has 15 amino acids. CDR1 and CDR2 from the germline V gene are LGHNA and YSLEER. CDR3 residues: CASSHADRGDTEAFF.

The CDR3 spells CASSSLGQGGGELFF. This rearrangement joins TRBV5-1 to TRBJ2-2; TCRdb calls TRBD1, which cannot be checked without DNA. The CDR3 is made up of 15 amino acids. Germline V gene data show CDR1 as SGHRS and CDR2 as YFSETQ.

V usage is TRBV12-3 or TRBV12-4 and J usage is TRBJ1-4. The CDR3 runs 12 residues. The CDR3: CASRAHGEKLFF.

This chain links TRBV27 with TRBJ2-1; TCRdb outputs TRBD1, but without DNA this stays unchecked. CDR3 length: 22 amino acids. CDR1 is MNHEY and CDR2 is SMNVEV in the germline V gene (reference sequence). CDR3 loop: CASSLLGRGAMAGDVSYNEQFF.

The rearrangement uses TRBV15 and TRBJ1-1; the TRBD1 assignment by TCRdb is unverifiable without DNA. Germline V CDR1 and CDR2: LNHNV, YYDKDF (reference sequence). This CDR3 has 13 residues. This chain's CDR3 is CATSRDGGLPTFF. Drawing the rest from reference TRBV15 and TRBJ1-1, the complete variable domain is DAMVIQNPRYQVTQFGKPVTLSCSQTLNHNVMYWYQQKSSQAPKLLFHYYDKDFNNEADTPDNFQSRRPNTSFCFLDIRSPGLGDTAMYLCATSRDGGLPTFFGQGTRLTVV.

J is TRBJ1-3 and V is TRBV7-8. Germline V gene data show CDR1 as SGHVS and CDR2 as FQNEAQ. CDR3 length: 12 amino acids. CDR3 residues: CASSLVGNTIYF.

The V call is TRBV19, the J call TRBJ2-1; no DNA is available, so the TRBD1 call from TCRdb remains unchecked. CDR3 length equals 15 residues. Germline-derived CDR1 and CDR2 are LNHDA and SQIVND (reference sequence). The CDR3 sequence: CASSIPQREGEKQFF.

The chain is built from TRBV12-3 or TRBV12-4 and TRBJ2-2; TCRdb proposes TRBD2, but this gene call is untestable without DNA. The CDR3 sequence is 20 residues long. This CDR3 reads CASSLTLAGGQRLATGELFF.

V usage is TRBV12-3 or TRBV12-4 and J usage is TRBJ1-4; TCRdb's assignment of TRBD1 cannot be checked, as there is no DNA. CDR3 size: 15 residues. Here the CDR3 reads CASSLERGRGEKLFF.

The chain employs TRBV11-2 and TRBJ2-4; TCRdb picks TRBD1, but there is no DNA to check that call. The CDR3 is 16 amino acids. Per germline, CDR1 SGHAT and CDR2 FQNNGV. CDR3 region: CASSSRASGVKNIQYF.

CDR3 residues: CASSFRDRDGEQYF. The chain carries TRBV7-2 and TRBJ2-7; TCRdb picks TRBD1, but there is no DNA to check that call. The CDR3 runs to 14 residues. The V gene's germline CDR1 is SGHTA and CDR2 FQGNSA.

This chain's CDR3 is CAARNRAGTGELFF. The chain employs TRBV7-2 and TRBJ2-2; checking the TCRdb D call of TRBD1 is not possible without DNA. CDR1 is SGHTA, CDR2 FQGNSA, per germline. The CDR3 runs to 14 residues.

This sequence joins TRBV12-3 or TRBV12-4 and TRBJ2-5; no DNA is available, so the TRBD1 call from TCRdb remains unchecked. CDR3 length: 13 amino acids. This CDR3 is CASSFSREQTQYF.

V gene TRBV7-7 combines with J gene TRBJ2-5; TCRdb returns TRBD1, unconfirmable since there is no DNA. The CDR3 length is 20 residues. The V gene's germline CDR1 is SSHAT and CDR2 FNYEAQ (reference sequence). CDR3 protein: CASSQIWGDSPVPHQETQYF.

This sequence joins TRBV29-1 and TRBJ2-1; absent DNA, TCRdb's TRBD2 call cannot be checked. The CDR3 covers 15 residues. The germline CDR1 and CDR2 sequences are SQVTM and ANQGSEA. CDR3 in amino acids: CSVEGLAGGSPEQFF.

The rearrangement uses TRBV20-1 and TRBJ1-5. The CDR3 is made up of 14 amino acids. Germline CDR1 reads DFQATT; CDR2 reads SNEGSKA (reference sequence). The CDR3 loop reads CSARAPGMGQPQHF.